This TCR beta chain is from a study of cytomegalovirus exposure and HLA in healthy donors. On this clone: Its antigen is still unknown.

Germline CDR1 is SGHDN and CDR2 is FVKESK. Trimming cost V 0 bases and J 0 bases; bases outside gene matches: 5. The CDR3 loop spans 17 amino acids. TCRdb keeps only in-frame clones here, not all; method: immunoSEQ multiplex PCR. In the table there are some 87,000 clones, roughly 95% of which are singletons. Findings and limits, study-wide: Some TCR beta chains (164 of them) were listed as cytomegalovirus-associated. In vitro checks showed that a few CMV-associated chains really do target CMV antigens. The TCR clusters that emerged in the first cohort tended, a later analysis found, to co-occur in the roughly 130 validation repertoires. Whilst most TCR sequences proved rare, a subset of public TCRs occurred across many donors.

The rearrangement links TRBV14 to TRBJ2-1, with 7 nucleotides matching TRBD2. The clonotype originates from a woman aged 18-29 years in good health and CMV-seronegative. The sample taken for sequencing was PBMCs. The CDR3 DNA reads TGTGCCAGCAGCCAAGATGGCCGGGAGGACTCCTACAATGAGCAGTTCTTC. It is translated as CASSQDGREDSYNEQFF.